This record looks at one TCR beta chain sequence and its context. This sample was included in a study of control samples from healthy donors and cancer patients. Germline CDR1 is SNHLY and CDR2 is FYNNEI. The CDR3 consists of 14 residues. V gave up 6 bases and J gave up 0 bases, with 9 bases separating them. Sequencing was performed with immunoSEQ multiplex PCR; in TCRdb, only in-frame clones are kept and a portion is missing. The sample has roughly 150,000 clones, 93% seen once. This sequence joins TRBV2 and TRBJ2-4; D gene ambiguous. The sequence derives from a man younger than 35 in good health. The sequencing input was blood. The CDR3 coding sequence is TGTGCCAGCAGGCCTACCCAAGCCAAAAACATTCAGTACTTC. Encoded protein: CASRPTQAKNIQYF.